This entry lists 9 T cell receptor beta chains sequenced from one sample in a study of vaccination effects on CD4 cells after COVID-19. The antigens of these receptors remain unknown. At the end of about 9 days of culture, CD4+ T cells were isolated. As their vaccination, participants received two doses of either BNT162b2 or mRNA-1273. Here immunoSEQ multiplex PCR was the method, and the copy in TCRdb shows in-frame clones only, minus some. This table holds 50,000 to 60,000 clones, around 73% found once. This specimen was CD4+ T cells from PBMCs cultured without peptide, taken after COVID-19 vaccination. These receptor sequences come from a human donor who received a COVID-19 vaccine.

This sequence joins TRBV6-2 or TRBV6-3 and TRBJ1-1; TRBD1 might be the D (5 bases). There are 13 residues in the CDR3. Trimming pared 4 bases from V and 4 bases from J, leaving 10 bases between. The germline CDR1 and CDR2 sequences are MNHEY and SVGEGT. The CDR3 reads CASSFGQGTEAFF. Written as DNA, the CDR3 is TGTGCCAGCAGTTTCGGGCAGGGCACTGAAGCTTTCTTT.

The gene calls are TRBV4-2 and TRBJ2-2; unclear D gene. Per germline, CDR1 LGHNA and CDR2 YNFKEQ. V lost 0 bases and J 2 bases, leaving 7 bases between the germline ends. The CDR3 has 15 amino acids. The CDR3 DNA is TGTGCCAGCAGCCAAGAATCGGGCAACACCGGGGAGCTGTTTTTT. It encodes CASSQESGNTGELFF.

The chain carries TRBV5-1 and TRBJ2-1; 7 nucleotides align to TRBD2. This CDR3 spans 14 amino acids. The junction had 5 bases not matched to a gene; V was cut back by 7 bases and J by 1 base. Germline V gene data show CDR1 as SGHRS and CDR2 as YFSETQ. CDR3: CASSGLDSYNEQFF. CDR3 coding DNA: TGCGCCAGCTCTGGACTAGATTCCTACAATGAGCAGTTCTTC.

This clone was detected only once. V is TRBV19 and J is TRBJ1-2; a weak D match, TRBD1 (6 bases). V lost 8 bases and J 3 bases, leaving 16 bases between the germline ends. The CDR3 has 14 residues. Germline V gene lookup returns CDR1 LNHDA and CDR2 SQIVND (reference sequence). CDR3 loop: CASYSTGRHYGYTF. The DNA of the CDR3 is TGTGCCAGTTACAGTACAGGGCGTCACTATGGCTACACCTTC.

V usage is TRBV24-1 and J usage is TRBJ2-3, with D possibly TRBD2 on 6 matching bases. The V and J ends lost 7 bases and 4 bases respectively, with 17 bases between them. This CDR3 has 15 residues. Germline CDR1 reads KGHDR; CDR2 reads SFDVKD. The CDR3 spells CATSNPSDGADTQYF. The DNA for the CDR3 is TGTGCCACCAGCAATCCTAGCGATGGTGCAGATACGCAGTATTTT.

The chain combines TRBV5-1 with TRBJ1-6, with D possibly being TRBD1 (6 bases). Germline loops: CDR1 SGHRS, CDR2 YFSETQ. The CDR3 runs to 15 residues. V was shortened by 4 bases and J by 8 bases, with 16 bases between the two germline ends. The CDR3 coding sequence is TGCGCCAGCAGCGCCCGAACAGGGCGGGATTCACCCCTCCACTTT. This gives the protein CASSARTGRDSPLHF.

CDR3 bases: TGTGCCAGCAGTCCGAGGACGGGCGCCTACAATGAGCAGTTCTTC. It encodes CASSPRTGAYNEQFF. J is TRBJ2-1 and V is TRBV27, with D hard to call. Trimming pared 5 bases from V and 2 bases from J, leaving 13 bases between. Germline V gene lookup returns CDR1 MNHEY and CDR2 SMNVEV (reference sequence). The CDR3 runs 15 residues.

The chain has TRBV5-6 and TRBJ1-6; TRBD1 is a possible D gene (6 bases). V lost 4 bases to trimming and J lost 4 bases, with 12 bases between them. This CDR3 comprises 15 residues. Germline CDR1 and CDR2: SGHDT and YYEEEE. The CDR3 loop reads CASSAWGLYNSPLHF. CDR3 sequence (DNA): TGTGCCAGCAGCGCCTGGGGGCTTTATAATTCACCCCTCCACTTT.

The chain joins TRBV28 to TRBJ1-6, with 7 bases aligning to TRBD1. Germline CDR1 reads MDHEN; CDR2 reads SYDVKM. This CDR3 comprises 14 residues. Germline trimming cut 3 bases from V and 14 bases from J; bases unmatched to any gene: 10. The CDR3 nucleotides are TGTGCCAGCAGTTTGTCAGGGGGGGTCGCATCCCTCCACTTT. Its translation: CASSLSGGVASLHF.